The source of this T cell receptor (beta chain) is a study of human thymus T cells. Study-wide points: Overlap was high between thymic repertoires from unrelated individuals, as reported in related research.

Resections that were taken during corrective heart surgery supplied the thymus tissue. About this clone itself: The antigen is unknown.

Profiling relied on immunoSEQ multiplex PCR, and the TCRdb table lists in-frame clones only, not all of them. The sample shows about 78,000 clones, about 96% of them seen only once. The receptor's source is a boy under three years old with a congenital heart defect but otherwise immunologically healthy. Input material: thymus tissue.

CDR3 sequence (DNA): TGTGCCAGCAGTGCCGGACTAGCGGGGCATCAGGGGAAAAACATTCAGTACTTC. Protein: CASSAGLAGHQGKNIQYF. The V call is TRBV6-1, the J call TRBJ2-4; 12 bases align to TRBD2. In germline, CDR1 is MNHNS, CDR2 SASEGT. The CDR3 sequence is 18 residues long. J lost 4 bases, V lost 4 bases, and 11 bases had no gene match.